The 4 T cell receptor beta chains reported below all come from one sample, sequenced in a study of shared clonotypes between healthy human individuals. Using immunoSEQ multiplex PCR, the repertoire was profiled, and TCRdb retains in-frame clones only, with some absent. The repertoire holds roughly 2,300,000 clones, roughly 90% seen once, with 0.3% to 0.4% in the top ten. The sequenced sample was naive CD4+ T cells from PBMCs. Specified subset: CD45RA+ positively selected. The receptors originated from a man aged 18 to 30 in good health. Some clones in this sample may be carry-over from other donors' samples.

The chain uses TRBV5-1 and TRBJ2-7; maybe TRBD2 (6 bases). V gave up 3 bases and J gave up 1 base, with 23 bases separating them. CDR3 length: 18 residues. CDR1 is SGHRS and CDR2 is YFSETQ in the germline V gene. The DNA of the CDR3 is TGCGCCAGCAGCTCGGACGGGGGAGCGGGCCTGGTTTCCTACGAGCAGTACTTC. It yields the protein CASSSDGGAGLVSYEQYF.

DNA of the CDR3: TGCGCCAGCAGCCCCAGTGGGGACAGGGATCAAGGCTACACCTTC. It is translated as CASSPSGDRDQGYTF. This chain connects TRBV5-1 to TRBJ1-2, with 9 bases identical to TRBD1. V gave up 4 bases and J gave up 8 bases; unmatched junction bases: 12. The germline V gene encodes CDR1 SGHRS and CDR2 YFSETQ. This CDR3 is built from 15 residues.

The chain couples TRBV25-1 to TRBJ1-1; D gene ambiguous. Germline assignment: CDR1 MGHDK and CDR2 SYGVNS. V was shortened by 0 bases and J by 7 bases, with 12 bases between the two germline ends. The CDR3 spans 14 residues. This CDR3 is CASSEYWARIEAFF. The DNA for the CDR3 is TGTGCCAGCAGTGAATATTGGGCGCGGATTGAAGCTTTCTTT.

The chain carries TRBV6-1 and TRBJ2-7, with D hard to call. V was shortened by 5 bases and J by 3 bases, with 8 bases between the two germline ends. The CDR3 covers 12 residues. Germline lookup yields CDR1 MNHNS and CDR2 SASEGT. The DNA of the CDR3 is TGTGCCAGCAGTTCCTACAACTACGAGCAGTACTTC. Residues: CASSSYNYEQYF.